Below are 32 T cell receptor beta chains sequenced from a single sample in a study of T-cell reconstitution after alpha-beta-depleted transplantation in children. The TCRbeta library incorporated unique molecular identifiers. In TCRdb, the PCR reads were re-called with MiXCR into one record per CDR3 protein. The sample yields around 190,000 distinct CDR3 sequences, approximately 7% seen once. The sequencing here drew on PBMCs, taken before TCRalphabeta/CD19-depleted stem cell transplant. The receptor source for this set is a boy between 2 and 10 years old with acute lymphoblastic leukemia, due to receive a stem cell transplant.

In this sample, this clonotype turned up a few times. The genes are TRBV9 and TRBJ2-2; 12 bases align to TRBD2. CDR3 size: 22 residues. Germline assignment: CDR1 SGDLS and CDR2 YYNGEE. Germline trimming cut 0 bases from V and 2 bases from J; bases unmatched to any gene: 17. The CDR3 bases are TGTGCCAGCAGCGTAGAGGCTAGCGGGGGGGCGCCGCCCCGCCAAAACACCGGGGAGCTGTTTTTT. Protein sequence: CASSVEASGGAPPRQNTGELFF.

Only a few counts were recorded for this clonotype. V usage is TRBV28 and J usage is TRBJ2-1; 7 positions match TRBD1. CDR3 length: 13 residues. V lost 7 bases, J lost 4 bases, and 4 bases stayed unmatched. In germline, CDR1 is MDHEN, CDR2 SYDVKM. The CDR3 bases are TGTGCCAGCACCCTGACAGGGTACAATGAGCAGTTCTTC. Translation: CASTLTGYNEQFF.

The sample holds many counts of this clonotype. The chain links TRBV5-1 to TRBJ2-7, with TRBD2 matching 10 bases. In germline, CDR1 is SGHRS, CDR2 YFSETQ. The junction had 1 base not matched to a gene; V was cut back by 4 bases and J by 0 bases. This CDR3 comprises 14 residues. CDR3 DNA sequence: TGCGCCAGCAGCGCTAGCGGGAGCTCCTACGAGCAGTACTTC. Translating gives CASSASGSSYEQYF.

This clonotype was picked up many times. The chain combines TRBV29-1 with TRBJ2-1, with 15 bases matching TRBD2. The CDR3 length is 14 residues. In germline, CDR1 is SQVTM, CDR2 ANQGSEA. Trimming cost V 7 bases and J 7 bases; bases outside gene matches: 5. DNA of the CDR3: TGCAGCGCTGGACTAGCGGGGGGGGTTAATGAGCAGTTCTTC. Protein sequence: CSAGLAGGVNEQFF.

Note on this clonotype: A read error is possible here, since a much larger clone lies one base away. This chain uses TRBV7-9 with TRBJ2-3; TRBD2 agrees at 13 bases. The germline V gene has CDR1 SEHNR and CDR2 FQNEAQ (reference sequence). CDR3 length equals 17 residues. CDR3 DNA: TGTGCCACCAGCTTAGCGCCACTAGCGGGGGGGCCGAATACGCAGTATTTT. It specifies CATSLAPLAGGPNTQYF.

The genes are TRBV5-6 and TRBJ2-1; D possibly corresponds to TRBD1 (6 bases). The V end was cut by 9 bases, the J end by 9 bases, with 28 bases between. Germline V gene lookup returns CDR1 SGHDT and CDR2 YYEEEE. This CDR3 has 16 residues. The CDR3 protein is CAIGPVPEGVVSEQFF. Written as DNA, the CDR3 is TGTGCCATCGGCCCGGTCCCCGAGGGGGTTGTTAGTGAGCAGTTCTTC.

The chain uses TRBV5-1 and TRBJ2-1; D possibly corresponds to TRBD2 (6 bases). CDR3 size: 16 residues. Germline-derived CDR1 and CDR2 are SGHRS and YFSETQ. The V gene lost 3 bases and the J gene lost 0 bases, with 13 bases spanning the gap. The CDR3 DNA is TGCGCCAGCAGCTCTAGCGCCCGAAACTCCTACAATGAGCAGTTCTTC. The encoded protein is CASSSSARNSYNEQFF.

The chain recombines TRBV7-9 with TRBJ2-1; D uncertain. The CDR3 extends over 13 amino acids. Trimming took 7 bases from V and 9 from J, leaving 16 bases between them. From germline, CDR1 is SEHNR and CDR2 FQNEAQ (reference sequence). The chain's CDR3 is CASIGFRSGEQFF. Here the CDR3 DNA reads TGTGCCAGCATCGGGTTTCGGTCCGGTGAGCAGTTCTTC.

In the case of this clonotype: This may come from a read error, since a much larger clone is one base off. This chain links TRBV20-1 with TRBJ2-5; TRBD2 matches at 10 bases. J gave up 5 bases and V 5 bases, and 8 bases lay outside the gene matches. CDR1 and CDR2 from the germline V gene are DFQATT and SNEGSKA (reference sequence). The CDR3 runs to 14 residues. CDR3: CSAPLAGWHETQYF. CDR3 bases: TGCAGTGCTCCACTAGCGGGGTGGCATGAGACCCAGTACTTC.

The table lists this clonotype with a few counts. The chain has TRBV28 and TRBJ1-4; no definite D call. This CDR3 spans 17 amino acids. The V gene lost 4 bases and the J gene lost 10 bases, with 25 bases spanning the gap. CDR1 and CDR2 from the germline V gene are MDHEN and SYDVKM. CDR3: CASSSPLGTLQVGKLFF. The CDR3, as DNA: TGTGCCAGCAGTTCTCCTCTGGGAACCCTACAAGTAGGAAAACTGTTTTTT. Combining the CDR3 with reference TRBV28 and TRBJ1-4 gives the whole variable domain DVKVTQSSRYLVKRTGEKVFLECVQDMDHENMFWYRQDPGLGLRLIYFSYDVKMKEKGDIPEGYSVSREKKERFSLILESASTNQTSMYLCASSSPLGTLQVGKLFFGSGTQLSVL.

Many counts were recorded for this clonotype. The gene calls are TRBV5-1 and TRBJ2-7; the match to TRBD1 covers 8 bases. Germline CDR1 and CDR2: SGHRS and YFSETQ. The length of the CDR3 is 14 residues. Trimming at V came to 0 bases and at J to 6 bases, leaving 5 bases not matched to a gene. CDR3 coding DNA: TGCGCCAGCAGCTTGGACGGACAGGGATTCGAGCAGTACTTC. It yields the protein CASSLDGQGFEQYF.

This clonotype was picked up many times. V usage is TRBV5-1 and J usage is TRBJ2-6; D is perhaps TRBD1 (5 bases). The ends were cut back, 0 bases at V and 2 bases at J, with 6 bases in the middle. Germline CDR1 and CDR2: SGHRS and YFSETQ. This CDR3 is built from 15 residues. The CDR3 protein is CASSLAGTGANVLTF. CDR3 sequence (DNA): TGCGCCAGCAGCTTGGCAGGGACTGGGGCCAACGTCCTGACTTTC.

This clonotype has a handful of counts. This chain links TRBV6-2 or TRBV6-3 with TRBJ2-7; 10 bases align to TRBD2. Per the germline V gene, CDR1 is MNHEY and CDR2 is SVGEGT. CDR3 length equals 17 residues. With 2 bases clipped from V and 5 bases from J, the junction kept 12 bases outside the gene matches. As DNA, the CDR3 is TGTGCCAGCAGTTACCCCGGACTAGCGGCGGATAGACACGAGCAGTACTTC. Protein: CASSYPGLAADRHEQYF.

A few counts support this clonotype. The V call is TRBV5-5, the J call TRBJ2-1, with 11 bases that match TRBD2. The CDR3 length is 15 residues. V lost 4 bases to trimming and J lost 4 bases; unmatched junction nucleotides: 4. CDR1 is SGHKS, CDR2 YYEKEE, per germline (reference sequence). CDR3 in DNA: TGTGCCAGCAGCATCGGGACTAGCGGATACAATGAGCAGTTCTTC. Residues: CASSIGTSGYNEQFF.

The sample holds many counts of this clonotype. The chain links TRBV29-1 to TRBJ1-1, with a tentative D call TRBD1 (5 bases). V lost 5 bases and J lost 1, with 11 bases in between. CDR1 is SQVTM and CDR2 is ANQGSEA in the germline V gene. The CDR3 covers 13 residues. DNA of the CDR3: TGCAGCGTTAGGCAGGGATGGAACACTGAAGCTTTCTTT. Protein product: CSVRQGWNTEAFF.

The table lists this clonotype with many counts. This chain links TRBV15 with TRBJ2-7; TRBD2 is a possible D gene (7 bases). V dropped 1 base and J dropped 5 bases, with 15 bases sitting between them. Germline V gives CDR1 LNHNV, CDR2 YYDKDF (reference sequence). The CDR3 runs 15 residues. The CDR3 DNA sequence: TGTGCCACCAGCAGAGCCCCAGGGAGGGACAACGAGCAGTACTTC. Translating it yields CATSRAPGRDNEQYF.

This sequence joins TRBV11-2 and TRBJ2-5; D is ambiguous. CDR1 SGHAT and CDR2 FQNNGV come from the germline V gene. V was clipped by 0 bases and J by 2 bases, with 10 bases between them. The CDR3 consists of 15 residues. The chain's CDR3 is CASSLDLRLQETQYF. The CDR3 DNA reads TGTGCCAGCAGCTTAGATCTCCGGCTGCAAGAGACCCAGTACTTC. The complete variable domain, with remaining parts taken from reference TRBV11-2 and TRBJ2-5, reads EAGVAQSPRYKIIEKRQSVAFWCNPISGHATLYWYQQILGQGPKLLIQFQNNGVVDDSQLPKDRFSAERLKGVDSTLKIQPAKLEDSAVYLCASSLDLRLQETQYFGPGTRLLVL.

This clonotype came up many times. The genes are TRBV5-6 and TRBJ2-1, with D perhaps matching TRBD2 (7 bases). V was shortened by 1 base and J by 4 bases, with 15 bases between the two germline ends. The CDR3 is 16 residues long. Germline assignment: CDR1 SGHDT and CDR2 YYEEEE. This CDR3 is CASSLLRGGDYNEQFF. CDR3 sequence (DNA): TGTGCCAGCAGCTTGTTGAGGGGGGGGGATTACAATGAGCAGTTCTTC.

This clonotype occurred many times. The chain recombines TRBV25-1 with TRBJ2-2; D is undetermined. Trimming pared 8 bases from V and 4 bases from J, leaving 8 bases between. The CDR3 is 12 residues long. Germline CDR1 reads MGHDK; CDR2 reads SYGVNS. The CDR3 coding sequence is TGTGCCAGCGCCAGGCCCACCGGGGAGCTGTTTTTT. Amino acid sequence: CASARPTGELFF.

V is TRBV25-1 and J is TRBJ2-3; 12 nucleotides agree with TRBD2. This CDR3 is built from 17 residues. From germline, CDR1 is MGHDK and CDR2 SYGVNS. V shed 3 bases and J 6 bases; nucleotides not matched to a gene: 10. CDR3 nucleotide sequence: TGTGCCAGCAGTGATCCCTCTGCGCTAGCGGGGGGGGATACGCAGTATTTT. Protein product: CASSDPSALAGGDTQYF.

This clonotype was counted at least ten times. The V gene is TRBV9, the J gene TRBJ2-7; no clear D. Germline-derived CDR1 and CDR2 are SGDLS and YYNGEE. Trimming shortened V by 4 bases and J by 5 bases, and 13 bases separated the two germline ends. The CDR3 length is 13 residues. This chain's CDR3 is CASSQGSRNEQYF. For the CDR3, the DNA is TGTGCCAGCAGCCAAGGAAGTAGGAACGAGCAGTACTTC.

At least ten counts were recorded for this clonotype. CDR3 DNA sequence: TGTGCCAGCAGTTCCAGGGTTTTTAACAGGGGAAACACCATATATTTT. Its protein product is CASSSRVFNRGNTIYF. The chain couples TRBV12-3 or TRBV12-4 to TRBJ1-3, with D possibly matching TRBD1 (5 bases). V shed 4 bases and J shed 4 bases, with 17 bases lying between them. The CDR3 sequence is 16 residues long.

This clonotype was detected ten times or more. The gene calls are TRBV20-1 and TRBJ1-1; D unresolved. CDR1 is DFQATT, CDR2 SNEGSKA, per germline (reference sequence). The CDR3 runs 11 residues. The germline V and J ends were trimmed by 4 bases and 1 base, with 4 bases remaining between them. The CDR3 DNA sequence: TGCAGTGCTAAGGAGAACACTGAAGCTTTCTTT. Translating gives CSAKENTEAFF.

V usage is TRBV7-2 and J usage is TRBJ2-7, with a weak D call TRBD1 (7 bases). CDR1 SGHTA and CDR2 FQGNSA come from the germline V gene. The V end lost 1 base, the J end lost 5 bases, and 21 bases lay between the germline ends. The CDR3 spans 17 residues. The CDR3 protein is CASSLVGRGTRGDEQYF. The DNA of the CDR3 is TGTGCCAGCAGCTTAGTTGGCAGGGGGACTCGTGGTGACGAGCAGTACTTC. Complete variable domain (other parts from reference TRBV7-2 and TRBJ2-7): GAGVSQSPSNKVTEKGKDVELRCDPISGHTALYWYRQSLGQGLEFLIYFQGNSAPDKSGLPSDRFSAERTGGSVSTLTIQRTQQEDSAVYLCASSLVGRGTRGDEQYFGPGTRLTVT.

In its sample, this clonotype was seen many times. This rearrangement joins TRBV4-3 to TRBJ1-1, with D possibly matching TRBD1 (6 bases). The CDR3 runs 13 residues. Trimming took off 4 bases at V and 1 base at J, with 7 bases between the two ends. In germline, CDR1 is LGHNA, CDR2 YSLEER. The CDR3 here is CASSPTGNTEAFF. DNA for the CDR3: TGCGCCAGCAGCCCGACAGGGAACACTGAAGCTTTCTTT.

This clonotype has just a few counts. This chain links TRBV12-3 or TRBV12-4 with TRBJ2-7, with D hard to call. V was pared by 7 bases and J by 2 bases, with 12 bases between. CDR3 size: 13 residues. The CDR3 region has the DNA TGTGCCAGCAAGCAGGACGGAGCCTACGAGCAGTACTTC. Amino acid sequence: CASKQDGAYEQYF.

This clonotype was counted many times. The rearrangement links TRBV5-1 to TRBJ1-2, with D possibly being TRBD1 (5 bases). In germline, CDR1 is SGHRS, CDR2 YFSETQ. Trimming left V 2 bases short and J 5 bases short, with 10 bases between. This CDR3 has 13 residues. DNA of the CDR3: TGCGCCAGCAGCTTCGACAGAGTATATGGCTACACCTTC. As protein: CASSFDRVYGYTF.

J is TRBJ2-7 and V is TRBV7-9; tentative D call: TRBD2 (6 bases). The CDR3 has 14 amino acids. V gave up 1 base and J gave up 4 bases, with 11 bases separating them. The V gene's germline CDR1 is SEHNR and CDR2 FQNEAQ (reference sequence). The CDR3 sequence: CASSLDGSGYEQYF. The CDR3 region has the DNA TGTGCCAGCAGCTTAGACGGGAGTGGGTACGAGCAGTACTTC.

This clonotype was recorded many times. This chain uses TRBV7-9 with TRBJ2-1, with D perhaps TRBD1 or TRBD2 (5 bases each). The CDR3 has 14 residues. With 0 bases removed from V and 10 bases from J, the gap between germline ends came to 13 bases. Germline loops: CDR1 SEHNR, CDR2 FQNEAQ (reference sequence). This chain's CDR3 is CASSLARDPREQFF. The CDR3 nucleotides are TGTGCCAGCAGCTTAGCCAGGGACCCAAGGGAGCAGTTCTTC.

This clonotype was seen repeatedly, ten times or more. The chain links TRBV5-5 to TRBJ2-3, with TRBD2 matching 8 bases. J gave up 4 bases and V 4 bases, and 5 bases lay outside the gene matches. The CDR3 is 14 residues long. In germline, CDR1 is SGHKS, CDR2 YYEKEE (reference sequence). The CDR3 DNA follows: TGTGCCAGCAGCACCGGACTAGCCCCAGATACGCAGTATTTT. Its protein is CASSTGLAPDTQYF.

As regards this clonotype: Since a much larger clone is just one base distant, this may be a read error. The V gene is TRBV2, the J gene TRBJ2-3; TRBD2 matches 9 bases. Germline V gene sequence: CDR1 SNHLY, CDR2 FYNNEI. This CDR3 contains 16 residues. J gave up 7 bases and V 4 bases, and 12 bases lay outside the gene matches. CDR3 coding DNA: TGTGCCAGCAGTGGAGGGCTAGCGGGATACGTACATACGCAGTATTTT. It encodes CASSGGLAGYVHTQYF.

The sample holds many counts of this clonotype. V usage is TRBV7-9 and J usage is TRBJ2-5, with D unclear. The germline V gene has CDR1 SEHNR and CDR2 FQNEAQ (reference sequence). This CDR3 region has 15 residues. V was shortened by 5 bases and J by 2 bases, with 15 bases between the two germline ends. CDR3 loop: CASSHRETPQETQYF. In nucleotides, the CDR3 is TGTGCCAGCAGCCACCGCGAGACGCCTCAAGAGACCCAGTACTTC.